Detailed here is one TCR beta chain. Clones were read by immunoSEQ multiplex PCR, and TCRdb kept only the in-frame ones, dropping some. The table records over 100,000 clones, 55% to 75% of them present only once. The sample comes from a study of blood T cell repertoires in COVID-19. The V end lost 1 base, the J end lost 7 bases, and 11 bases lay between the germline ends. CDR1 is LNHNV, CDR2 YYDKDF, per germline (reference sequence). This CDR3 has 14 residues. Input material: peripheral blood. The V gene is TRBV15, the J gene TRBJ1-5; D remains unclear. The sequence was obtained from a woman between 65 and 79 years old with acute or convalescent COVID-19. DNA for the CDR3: TGTGCCACCAGCAGAGCTGAGGGCCCCCAGCCCCAGCATTTT. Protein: CATSRAEGPQPQHF.